This T cell receptor (beta chain) was recovered during a study of cytomegalovirus exposure and HLA in healthy donors. Study-level results: Per a later analysis, under 20,000 TCR beta sequences showed association with HLA alleles at 0.05 false discovery rate.

Primers for the PCR totalled 60 Vbeta and 13 Jbeta. Measured with immunoSEQ multiplex PCR; TCRdb has only the in-frame clones, and not every one. Of over 80,000 clones listed, 65% to 85% are singletons. As for this clone: Its antigen remains unknown.

The receptor was derived from a woman aged 65 to 85 in good health and CMV-seropositive. Material: PBMCs.

CDR3 in amino acids: CASTPRGGAGQPQHF. The CDR3 region has the DNA TGTGCCAGCACTCCAAGGGGTGGGGCGGGGCAGCCCCAGCATTTT. The chain couples TRBV6-5 to TRBJ1-5; D is perhaps TRBD1 (5 bases). V was shortened by 7 bases and J by 7 bases, with 20 bases between the two germline ends. The CDR3 length is 15 residues. CDR1 and CDR2 from the germline V gene are MNHEY and SVGAGI.